This T cell receptor beta chain was identified during a study of T cells in Graves' hyperthyroidism and ophthalmopathy. There were TCR beta CDR3 regions amplified from RNA transcripts. HTBI primers were used for first-round RT-PCR of the TCR CDR3. TCRdb analysed the multiplex PCR reads with MiXCR anew, one entry per CDR3 protein. Here the sample spans 650,000 to 850,000 distinct CDR3 sequences, around 20% being singletons. V gave up 4 bases and J gave up 3 bases; unmatched junction bases: 3. This CDR3 has 15 residues. Per the germline V gene, CDR1 is LNHDA and CDR2 is SQIVND (reference sequence). Study-level findings and limits: Model predictions of ophthalmopathy came a median around 6.5 months before onset.

Uncontrolled infection, other autoimmune disease, pregnancy or lactation disqualified patients from enrolment. Blood sampling occurred at first hyperthyroidism diagnosis, ahead of any ophthalmopathy symptoms. The table lists this clonotype with a few counts. The antigen is unknown. The TCR originated in a woman in her 50s with Graves' hyperthyroidism that later progressed to Graves' ophthalmopathy. The sequencing input was blood. This chain connects TRBV19 to TRBJ2-5, with 12 bases matching TRBD2. This CDR3 is CASSKASGGEETQYF. The CDR3 coding sequence is TGTGCCAGTAGTAAGGCTAGCGGGGGGGAAGAGACCCAGTACTTC. Supplemented by reference TRBV19 and TRBJ2-5, the full variable domain reads DGGITQSPKYLFRKEGQNVTLSCEQNLNHDAMYWYRQDPGQGLRLIYYSQIVNDFQKGDIAEGYSVSREKKESFPLTVTSAQKNPTAFYLCASSKASGGEETQYFGPGTRLLVL.